This T cell receptor (beta chain) stems from a study of blood T cells in healthy people across ages (dated by TCRdb to between 2014 and 2017). Some background on the complete study: In model experiments, roughly one uniquely barcoded TCR beta cDNA molecule per two T cells was captured by template switching. Age-related changes in TCR beta repertoire diversity were measured in the study by deep sequencing normalized with unique cDNA molecular identifiers. Four age groups were formed from the donors: young (average approximately 17 years), middle-aged (approximately 39), aged (about 62) and long-lived (around 82). To avoid experimental bias, donors of different ages were randomly spread across the sequencing lanes. Using the same blood draw, the study looked at two additional independent replicas of 1 million unique cDNA reads for two donors, one aged 18 to 30 and the other aged 80 or older. Study-level results and caveats: The CMV infection status of donors was not known, potentially confounding age-related changes in expanded clonotypes. Total diversity estimates from one million sequenced T cells were considered lower bounds and underestimates. A strong correlation was found between observed TCR beta diversity and the percentage of naive T cells measured by flow cytometry. As age increased, observed TCR beta diversity per million T cells dropped in a roughly linear way, and a significant reduction was already evident by age about 40. Compared with the aged group, the long-lived group had more naive CD4+ T cells, fewer expanded clones and increased TCR diversity, a pattern suggesting age selection. Since profiling was done on bulk unsorted PBMCs, naive and antigen-experienced compartments could not be conclusively compared.

Library preparation used 5' RACE. Sequenced on an Illumina HiSeq 2500. A second PCR of roughly 7 to 11 cycles was performed with a sample-barcoded 5' primer and a J-beta primer mix. A template-switch 5' adaptor carrying 12 random nucleotides introduced a unique molecular identifier onto each TCR beta cDNA molecule. At least 3 million CDR3-containing paired-end reads were obtained from each sample. The Mint cDNA synthesis kit, primed by a TRBC-specific oligonucleotide, was used to synthesize first-strand cDNA from all RNA. All cDNA was treated with uracil-DNA glycosylase and then went through a first 18-cycle PCR with the universal primers M1SS and BC2_uni_R. In the paper's pipeline: Normalization of each sample was performed by random selection of 1 million high-quality reads, each carrying a distinct molecular identifier. Instead of being binned into consensus sequences, reads that shared molecular identifiers were thrown out. MiTCR, with a Q25 quality threshold and the strictest error-elimination algorithm, was used for CDR3 identification, clonotype clustering and error correction. A nonparametric unseen species model with Euler transformation was used to estimate lower-bound total TCR beta diversity. The raw public reads went through TCRdb reprocessing: fastp at Q25, MiXCR clone calling, in-frame beta chains kept. When rows share a CDR3 protein, they turn into one entry using the most common DNA and genes. It is TCRdb's table, rather than the study itself, that gives the V and J calls and clone size. The sample table shows about 1.8 million distinct CDR3 sequences, and just under 50% are seen once. Jointly, the top ten make up approximately 2.1% of the sample.

Deletion took 8 bases off V and 6 bases off J, with a span of 8 bases between the germline ends. Per the germline V gene, SNHLY is the CDR1 and FYNNEI is the CDR2. The CDR3, cysteine through phenylalanine, is 11 amino acids long. The read is trimmed to its CDR3 DNA, 33 bases read in frame from base 1. The 39 donors, aged about 6 to 95 years, were systemically healthy Caucasian individuals from Russia. Each donor gave 8 to 10 milliliters of peripheral blood, drawn into EDTA-treated Vacutainer tubes. Ficoll-Paque density-gradient centrifugation was used to isolate PBMCs, with at least 6 million obtained per sample. Total RNA, at least 5 micrograms per sample, was extracted from PBMCs with Trizol reagent. The percentages of naive CD45RAhigh/CD27high T cells were determined by flow cytometry on a PBMC aliquot from every donor. Points on this clonotype: Its antigen is not yet known. It has no much larger one-base neighbor in the sample; base qualities were not kept.

The chain is assembled from TRBV2 and TRBJ2-1, with the D gene too uncertain to name. This TCR came from a woman aged 40 to 50 in good health. Sequencing was done on a sample of blood. The DNA is TGTGCCAGCTATGAAGGCAATGAGCAGTTCTTC. It translates as CASYEGNEQFF.